This T cell receptor (beta chain) emerged from a study of T cells in Graves' hyperthyroidism and ophthalmopathy. Whole-study results and caveats: Among thyroid clonotypes expanded above 0.001, most also appeared in blood.

This clonotype occurred many times. The antigen is unknown. CDR1 DFQATT and CDR2 SNEGSKA come from the germline V gene (reference sequence). Losses at the gene ends were 4 bases for V and 2 bases for J; bases not matched to a gene: 7. This CDR3 has 14 amino acids. It was RNA transcripts that yielded the amplified TCR beta CDR3 regions. Researchers ran a first-round RT-PCR on the TCR CDR3 using the HTBI primer set. TCRdb used MiXCR to reprocess the multiplex PCR reads, holding one entry per CDR3 protein. Of about 200,000 distinct CDR3 sequences in the sample, about a sixth were seen once. Diagnoses were established using clinical symptoms, serum thyroxine and TRAb, thyroid ultrasound and orbital computed tomography.

The chain has TRBV20-1 and TRBJ2-7; 8 nucleotides agree with TRBD2. The sequence derives from a woman aged 45-59 years with Graves' hyperthyroidism. What was sequenced was blood. The CDR3 DNA follows: TGCAGTGCTACAGAACTAGCGGTAACCTACGAGCAGTACTTC. Protein product: CSATELAVTYEQYF.